Given below is one T cell receptor beta chain in context. Germline loops: CDR1 LGHDT, CDR2 YNNKEL (reference sequence). This CDR3 has 14 amino acids. V lost 1 base to trimming and J lost 4 bases; unmatched junction nucleotides: 2. The sample comes from a study of control samples from healthy donors and cancer patients. Produced via immunoSEQ multiplex PCR; TCRdb's table is partial and in-frame only. This table holds tens of thousands of clones, about 87% found once. The chain couples TRBV3-1 (or the pseudogene TRBV3-2) to TRBJ1-1, with 8 nucleotides matching TRBD1. The specimen sequenced was blood. The receptor's source is a woman between 65 and 79 years old in good health. The CDR3 reads CASSQVQGATEAFF. CDR3 nucleotide sequence: TGTGCCAGCAGCCAAGTCCAGGGGGCCACTGAAGCTTTCTTT.